These 26 T cell receptor beta chains came from one sample sequenced in a study of T cells in women clearing cervical HPV infection. Profiled with immunoSEQ multiplex PCR; TCRdb holds only in-frame clones, not every one. This repertoire includes around 29,000 clones. Material: blood buffy coat. These receptors were collected from a woman aged 18 to 75 with a cervical HPV16 infection that either progressed to CIN3+ or cleared (not recorded which).

Of note for this clone: The read is 3 residues too short to cover the CDR3 end, so that end is filled in from the germline J gene. V gene TRBV6-4 combines with J gene TRBJ2-5, with a possible D match to TRBD2 (6 bases). In germline, CDR1 is MRHNA, CDR2 SNTAGT. Trimming pared 6 bases from V and 4 bases from J, leaving 18 bases between. The CDR3 is 15 residues long. The CDR3 bases that were read are TGTGCCAGCAGACGGGACTCCTCAATCCCAGAGACC. This translates into CASRRDSSIPET. The whole CDR3 sequence reads CASRRDSSIPETQYF.

Regarding this clone: The read terminates 3 residues ahead of where the CDR3 ends, so the germline J gene completes it. The genes are TRBV7-9 and TRBJ2-4; 9 nucleotides match TRBD1. The CDR3 is made up of 15 amino acids. Germline-derived CDR1 and CDR2 are SEHNR and FQNEAQ (reference sequence). CDR3 DNA (partial): TGTGCCAGCAGTTTTCTAGGGACAGGGACTAATGGT. It is translated as CASSFLGTGTNG. The entire CDR3 reads CASSFLGTGTNGQYF.

Comments on this clone: The read is 3 residues too short to cover the CDR3 end, so that end is filled in from the germline J gene. J is TRBJ2-1 and V is TRBV2, with TRBD2 identical over 12 bases. The trim removed 4 bases at V and 8 bases at J, leaving 9 bases unmatched. The CDR3 sequence is 16 residues long. Germline CDR1 is SNHLY and CDR2 is FYNNEI. CDR3 amino acids: CASSGLAGGPGDEQFF. The part of the CDR3 DNA that was read is TGTGCCAGCAGTGGTCTAGCGGGGGGGCCTGGAGATGAG.

As to this clone: The sequenced fragment ends 3 residues before the CDR3 boundary, so the rest is inferred from the germline J gene. The chain joins TRBV6-2 or TRBV6-3 to TRBJ1-5; TRBD1 is a possible D gene (5 bases). Per germline, CDR1 MNHEY and CDR2 SVGEGT. The CDR3 sequence is 16 residues long. V lost 5 bases and J 6 bases, leaving 20 bases between the germline ends. CDR3 DNA (partial): TGTGCCAGCAGTCCATGGGGGGGAGGACTCAGTCAGCCC. This sequence encodes CASSPWGGGLSQP. The entire CDR3 reads CASSPWGGGLSQPQHF.

Of note for this clone: The read gets to within 3 residues of the CDR3 end, and the germline J gene fills in the rest. The rearrangement links TRBV20-1 to TRBJ2-1; the D is unclear. Trimming took off 4 bases at V and 8 bases at J, with 12 bases between the two ends. Per germline, CDR1 DFQATT and CDR2 SNEGSKA (reference sequence). The CDR3 runs to 12 residues. The CDR3 sequence is CSATGSRDEQFF. Partial CDR3 DNA: TGCAGTGCTACCGGATCTCGGGATGAG.

As to this clone: Read sequence stops 3 residues before the CDR3 end, and the germline J gene provides the missing end. This rearrangement joins TRBV7-9 to TRBJ2-5; a weak D match, TRBD1 (6 bases). The V gene's germline CDR1 is SEHNR and CDR2 FQNEAQ (reference sequence). The V end lost 1 base, the J end lost 5 bases, and 14 bases lay between the germline ends. CDR3 length: 15 residues. The CDR3 protein is CASSLDYTGQETQYF. The CDR3 bases that were read are TGTGCCAGCAGCTTAGATTATACAGGGCAGGAGACC. The variable domain in full, with the rest retrieved from reference TRBV7-9 and TRBJ2-5, is DTGVSQNPRHKITKRGQNVTFRCDPISEHNRLYWYRQTLGQGPEFLTYFQNEAQLEKSRLLSDRFSAERPKGSFSTLEIQRTEQGDSAMYLCASSLDYTGQETQYFGPGTRLLVL.

Note on this clone: The CDR3 end lies 3 residues beyond the end of the read and is filled in from the germline J gene. The chain couples TRBV30 to TRBJ1-1; D perhaps matches TRBD1 (6 bases). The length of the CDR3 is 15 residues. The germline gives CDR1 GTSNPN, CDR2 SVGIG (reference sequence). CDR3 DNA, as far as it was read: TGTGCCTGGAGTAATAAGGACAGTCCGGGATTAGAA. This codes for CAWSNKDSPGLE. The full CDR3 reads CAWSNKDSPGLEAFF.

For this clone: The CDR3 end lies 3 residues beyond the end of the read and is filled in from the germline J gene. J is TRBJ2-1 and V is TRBV30, with D tentatively TRBD2 (7 bases). CDR3 size: 13 residues. V lost 4 bases and J 7 bases, leaving 14 bases between the germline ends. Germline-derived CDR1 and CDR2 are GTSNPN and SVGIG (reference sequence). This chain's CDR3 is CAWKGGVVNEQFF. The sequenced part of the CDR3 DNA is TGTGCCTGGAAAGGGGGGGTAGTGAATGAG.

The CDR3 protein is CASSPVIAGGETQYF. The CDR3 bases that were read are TGTGCCAGCAGCCCTGTCATAGCGGGGGGAGAGACC. This chain joins TRBV7-2 and TRBJ2-5; TRBD2 aligns across 10 bases. The read terminates 3 residues before the CDR3 end, so the remaining end is supplied by the germline J gene. CDR1 is SGHTA and CDR2 is FQGNSA in the germline V gene. This CDR3 contains 15 residues. V trimming: 5 bases; J trimming: 4 bases; junction bases outside the gene matches: 7.

As to this clone: The CDR3 goes on 3 residues after the read ends, and that part is filled in from the germline J gene. This chain uses TRBV20-1 with TRBJ1-3; unclear D gene. Between the trimmed V and J ends, which lost 5 bases and 4 bases, there was a span of 18 bases. CDR3 length: 15 amino acids. Germline V gene sequence: CDR1 DFQATT, CDR2 SNEGSKA (reference sequence). The CDR3 bases that were read are TGCAGTGCTCCACAAAACACAGTCGGCGGAAACACC. This codes for CSAPQNTVGGNT. The entire CDR3 reads CSAPQNTVGGNTIYF.

With respect to this clone: From the germline J gene comes the end of the CDR3, since the read stops 3 residues before it. This chain connects TRBV5-1 to TRBJ2-3; the match to TRBD2 covers 11 bases. Germline assignment: CDR1 SGHRS and CDR2 YFSETQ. J lost 7 bases, V lost 4 bases, and 11 bases had no gene match. The CDR3 runs to 16 residues. The CDR3 here is CASSPTSGMFGNTQYF. Partial CDR3 DNA: TGCGCCAGCAGCCCGACTAGCGGGATGTTTGGAAATACG.

On this clone: The missing CDR3 end, 3 residues past where the read stops, is filled in from the germline J gene. The chain is built from TRBV6-2 or TRBV6-3 and TRBJ2-3, with D possibly being TRBD2 (5 bases). V gave up 7 bases and J gave up 1 base, with 12 bases separating them. CDR3 length: 14 residues. Germline CDR1 and CDR2: MNHEY and SVGEGT. The chain's CDR3 is CASTTAGGTDTQYF. The sequenced part of the CDR3 DNA is TGTGCCAGCACCACAGCCGGGGGCACAGATACG.

With respect to this clone: The read ends 3 residues shy of where the CDR3 ends; the end is completed using the germline J gene. This chain uses TRBV5-8 with TRBJ1-6; 7 bases fit TRBD1. J was trimmed by 8 bases and V by 4 bases; bases with no gene match: 9. Germline V gene sequence: CDR1 SGHTS, CDR2 YDEGEE. The length of the CDR3 is 15 residues. The sequenced part of the CDR3 DNA is TGTGCCAGCAGCCTTAGACAGGGCGGTGATTCACCC. Residues: CASSLRQGGDSP. In full, the CDR3 is CASSLRQGGDSPLHF.

With respect to this clone: The read ends 3 residues before the CDR3 terminus; that terminus is restored from the germline J gene. The rearrangement joins TRBV30 to TRBJ1-2; no firm D call. Germline loops: CDR1 GTSNPN, CDR2 SVGIG (reference sequence). The CDR3 sequence is 13 residues long. This CDR3 is CAWSRTPLGDYTF. CDR3 DNA, as far as it was read: TGTGCCTGGAGTCGGACTCCCCTAGGTGAC. The variable domain in full, completed from reference TRBV30 and TRBJ1-2, reads SQTIHQWPATLVQPVGSPLSLECTVEGTSNPNLYWYRQAAGRGLQLLFYSVGIGQISSEVPQNLSASRPQDRQFILSSKKLLLSDSGFYLCAWSRTPLGDYTFGSGTRLTVV.

Worth noting for this clone: Read sequence stops 3 residues before the CDR3 end, and the germline J gene provides the missing end. The chain links TRBV20-1 to TRBJ2-6; 8 bases are a match to TRBD1. The CDR3 loop spans 17 amino acids. Germline V gene data show CDR1 as DFQATT and CDR2 as SNEGSKA (reference sequence). The V segment lost 1 base and the J segment 1 base; nucleotides outside the gene matches: 6. The DNA read from the CDR3 is TGCAGTGCTAGAGGTAGGGACAGGTGGTCTGGGGCCAACGTC. This codes for CSARGRDRWSGANV. The complete CDR3 reads CSARGRDRWSGANVLTF.

About this clone itself: The CDR3 end lies 3 residues beyond the end of the read and is filled in from the germline J gene. The rearrangement uses TRBV11-2 and TRBJ2-7; the D is unclear. V was pared by 5 bases and J by 2 bases, with 13 bases between. The length of the CDR3 is 14 residues. From germline, CDR1 is SGHAT and CDR2 FQNNGV. The CDR3 protein is CASSGRPPPYEQYF. The sequenced CDR3 bases are TGTGCCAGCAGCGGCAGGCCTCCGCCCTACGAG. The variable domain in full, with the rest retrieved from reference TRBV11-2 and TRBJ2-7, is EAGVAQSPRYKIIEKRQSVAFWCNPISGHATLYWYQQILGQGPKLLIQFQNNGVVDDSQLPKDRFSAERLKGVDSTLKIQPAKLEDSAVYLCASSGRPPPYEQYFGPGTRLTVT.

Concerning this clone: Sequencing ends 3 residues short of the CDR3 end; the germline J gene provides the rest. The rearrangement joins TRBV2 to TRBJ1-5; 8 positions match TRBD1. The CDR3 runs 15 residues. V lost 5 bases and J lost 2; bases outside the gene matches: 5. Germline assignment: CDR1 SNHLY and CDR2 FYNNEI. CDR3 DNA, as far as it was read: TGTGCCAGCAGTAAGGAGGGACAGGGCAATCAGCCC. Its protein is CASSKEGQGNQP. The full-length CDR3 reads as CASSKEGQGNQPQHF.

About this clone: With the read ending 3 residues before the CDR3 end, the germline J gene is used to fill in that end. V is TRBV4-1 and J is TRBJ2-1; no firm D call. This CDR3 contains 14 residues. Germline assignment: CDR1 MGHRA and CDR2 YSYEKL. The V end was cut by 1 base, the J end by 7 bases, with 11 bases between. The DNA read from the CDR3 is TGCGCCAGCAGCCAAGGAAGCTTTTTGAATGAG. Translating it yields CASSQGSFLNE. From start to end, the CDR3 is CASSQGSFLNEQFF.

Of note for this clone: The observed sequence ends 3 residues before the CDR3 terminus, with the missing tail filled in from the germline J gene. The chain couples TRBV6-1 to TRBJ2-7, with D tentatively TRBD1 (6 bases). Trimming took 1 base from V and 2 from J, leaving 9 bases between them. CDR1 is MNHNS and CDR2 is SASEGT in the germline V gene. The CDR3 runs 14 residues. CDR3 protein: CASSEDKGAYEQYF. The DNA read from the CDR3 is TGTGCCAGCAGTGAAGACAAGGGGGCCTACGAG.

Regarding this clone: Coverage ceases 3 residues before the CDR3 finishes, and the germline J gene fills in the end. This chain joins TRBV6-2 or TRBV6-3 and TRBJ2-7, with a tentative D call TRBD2 (7 bases). Trimming cost V 2 bases and J 2 bases, with 16 bases left between them. Germline V CDR1 and CDR2: MNHEY, SVGEGT. This CDR3 region has 16 residues. The CDR3 loop is CASSYDSRGRAYEQYF. The CDR3 DNA, read in part, is TGTGCCAGCAGTTACGACTCTAGGGGGAGGGCCTACGAG.

As regards this clone: The missing CDR3 end, 3 residues past where the read stops, is filled in from the germline J gene. The chain links TRBV18 to TRBJ2-1; TRBD1 aligns across 8 bases. Germline V gene sequence: CDR1 KGHSH, CDR2 LQKENI. The CDR3 has 18 residues. The trim removed 3 bases at V and 6 bases at J, leaving 16 bases unmatched. The covered CDR3 bases are TGTGCCAGCTCACCGAGGACAGGGCTACTTGGGGGGTCCAATGAG. Its translation: CASSPRTGLLGGSNE. The complete CDR3 sequence is CASSPRTGLLGGSNEQFF. Drawing the rest from reference TRBV18 and TRBJ2-1, the complete variable domain is NAGVMQNPRHLVRRRGQEARLRCSPMKGHSHVYWYRQLPEEGLKFMVYLQKENIIDESGMPKERFSAEFPKEGPSILRIQQVVRGDSAAYFCASSPRTGLLGGSNEQFFGPGTRLTVL.

As for this clone: The read ends 3 residues shy of where the CDR3 ends; the end is completed using the germline J gene. The chain is built from TRBV19 and TRBJ1-5; 8 bases are shared with TRBD1. CDR1 and CDR2 (germline): LNHDA, SQIVND (reference sequence). The CDR3 is 14 amino acids. V lost 5 bases, J lost 7 bases, and 7 bases stayed unmatched. Here the CDR3 reads CASSGQGGNQPQHF. CDR3 DNA (partial): TGTGCCAGTAGTGGACAGGGTGGTAACCAGCCC.

This CDR3 is CASSLRGTEAFF. Partial CDR3 DNA: TGTGCCAGTAGTCTAAGAGGGACTGAA. The V call is TRBV19, the J call TRBJ1-1; unclear D gene. The CDR3 end lies 3 residues beyond the end of the read and is filled in from the germline J gene. Looked up from germline, CDR1 is LNHDA and CDR2 is SQIVND (reference sequence). The germline V and J ends were trimmed by 5 bases and 5 bases, with 9 bases remaining between them. The CDR3 is 12 residues long. The full variable domain, with the rest looked up from reference TRBV19 and TRBJ1-1, is DGGITQSPKYLFRKEGQNVTLSCEQNLNHDAMYWYRQDPGQGLRLIYYSQIVNDFQKGDIAEGYSVSREKKESFPLTVTSAQKNPTAFYLCASSLRGTEAFFGQGTRLTVV.

Note on this clone: The read falls 3 residues short of the CDR3 end, and the missing part is taken from the germline J gene. The chain is built from TRBV3-1 (or the pseudogene TRBV3-2) and TRBJ2-7; TRBD2 matches 12 bases. This CDR3 spans 16 amino acids. V trimming: 3 bases; J trimming: 5 bases; junction bases outside the gene matches: 8. Germline V gene lookup returns CDR1 LGHDT and CDR2 YNNKEL (reference sequence). Partial CDR3 DNA: TGTGCCAGCAGCCAGCCCGGGACTAGCGGGTCCAACGAG. Protein: CASSQPGTSGSNE. The complete CDR3 sequence is CASSQPGTSGSNEQYF.

About this clone itself: The CDR3 end falls 3 residues outside the read, so it is completed with the germline J gene. The chain is built from TRBV5-4 and TRBJ1-6; weak D call: TRBD1 (6 bases). The CDR3 sequence is 15 residues long. V lost 0 bases, J lost 10 bases, and 14 bases lay in between. CDR1 and CDR2 (germline): SGHNT, YYREEE (reference sequence). CDR3 protein: CASSLDTGIGSPLHF. Incomplete CDR3 DNA: TGTGCCAGCAGCTTGGATACAGGGATCGGATCACCC.

This clone ranks as medium-sized (0.01 to 0.1%) in terms of frequency. The read terminates 3 residues ahead of where the CDR3 ends, so the germline J gene completes it. The chain is built from TRBV7-2 and TRBJ2-3; possible D gene TRBD2, 6 bases. Germline V gene sequence: CDR1 SGHTA, CDR2 FQGNSA. The CDR3 loop spans 15 amino acids. Trimming cost V 3 bases and J 2 bases, with 12 bases left between them. The CDR3 reads CASSFAGTLTDTQYF. The sequenced CDR3 bases are TGTGCCAGCAGCTTTGCGGGGACCCTCACAGATACG. Using reference TRBV7-2 and TRBJ2-3 for the parts outside the CDR3, the full variable domain is GAGVSQSPSNKVTEKGKDVELRCDPISGHTALYWYRQSLGQGLEFLIYFQGNSAPDKSGLPSDRFSAERTGGSVSTLTIQRTQQEDSAVYLCASSFAGTLTDTQYFGPGTRLTVL.